The 7 T cell receptor beta chains below all came from one sample that was sequenced in a study of T cell repertoires in cytomegalovirus infection. Their antigen targets remain unknown. TCRdb redid the calling of the reads with MiXCR, one entry per CDR3 protein. The table has 450,000 to 600,000 distinct CDR3 sequences, 30% to 40% seen once. This sample comprised cultured PBMCs, obtained from culture after CMV antigen stimulation. The origin of the receptors is a human donor in good health (CMV status not recorded). Some clones in this sample may be carry-over from other donors' samples.

This clonotype was seen a handful of times. The chain joins TRBV14 to TRBJ2-1; 7 nucleotides line up with TRBD2. Trimming took 2 bases from V and 2 from J; bases not matched to a gene: 12. Germline CDR1 and CDR2: SGHDN and FVKESK. The CDR3 totals 18 residues. CDR3 loop: CASSQPSGREMAYNEQFF. In nucleotides, the CDR3 is TGTGCCAGCAGCCAACCCTCTGGGCGGGAGATGGCCTACAATGAGCAGTTCTTC.

Ten or more counts support this clonotype. This chain connects TRBV5-1 to TRBJ2-3, with 14 bases lining up with TRBD2. The germline gives CDR1 SGHRS, CDR2 YFSETQ. With V trimmed by 2 bases and J by 1 base, 6 bases remained unmatched. This CDR3 is 18 amino acids long. DNA of the CDR3: TGCGCCAGCAGCTTTGGGGGGACTAGCGGGAGTGGCACAGATACGCAGTATTTT. Amino acids: CASSFGGTSGSGTDTQYF. Filled out from reference TRBV5-1 and TRBJ2-3, the complete variable domain reads KAGVTQTPRYLIKTRGQQVTLSCSPISGHRSVSWYQQTPGQGLQFLFEYFSETQRNKGNFPGRFSGRQFSNSRSEMNVSTLELGDSALYLCASSFGGTSGSGTDTQYFGPGTRLTVL.

This chain uses TRBV7-6 with TRBJ2-1; D is tentatively TRBD1 or TRBD2 (5 bases each). Germline CDR1 reads SGHVS; CDR2 reads FNYEAQ. V was cut by 5 bases and J by 0 bases, with 14 bases left in between. The CDR3 sequence is 16 residues long. The CDR3 is CASSQGGPPSYNEQFF. In DNA form, the CDR3 reads TGTGCCAGCAGCCAGGGCGGGCCACCCTCCTACAATGAGCAGTTCTTC.

The rearrangement joins TRBV6-5 to TRBJ2-3; tentatively, D is TRBD2 (7 bases). Trimming cost V 2 bases and J 11 bases, with 17 bases left between them. Germline CDR1 reads MNHEY; CDR2 reads SVGAGI. The CDR3 is 14 residues long. CDR3 coding DNA: TGTGCCAGCAGTTACGCGGGGGCCGGGGAAGAGCAGTATTTT. It codes for CASSYAGAGEEQYF.

This clonotype was seen a few times. The chain carries TRBV4-3 and TRBJ1-2; the match to TRBD1 covers 7 bases. The CDR3 is made up of 15 amino acids. Germline lookup yields CDR1 LGHNA and CDR2 YSLEER. J lost 5 bases, V lost 0 bases, and 6 bases had no gene match. For the CDR3, the DNA is TGCGCCAGCAGCCAAGATCGGAGGGGGCATTATGGCTACACCTTC. It is translated as CASSQDRRGHYGYTF.

The rearrangement joins TRBV7-9 to TRBJ2-1; D may be TRBD2 (5 bases). Germline V gene lookup returns CDR1 SEHNR and CDR2 FQNEAQ (reference sequence). Trimming took 2 bases from V and 10 from J, leaving 18 bases between them. The length of the CDR3 is 15 residues. The CDR3 loop reads CASSLSRAGSLEQFF. The CDR3 region has the DNA TGTGCCAGCAGCTTATCTCGGGCGGGTTCCTTGGAGCAGTTCTTC.

The V gene is TRBV27, the J gene TRBJ1-5; D is unresolved. Trimming removed 5 bases at V and 0 bases at J, with 5 bases between. The CDR3 has 13 amino acids. Germline V gene lookup returns CDR1 MNHEY and CDR2 SMNVEV (reference sequence). The DNA for the CDR3 is TGTGCCAGCAGTACGTATAGCAATCAGCCCCAGCATTTT. Translating it yields CASSTYSNQPQHF.